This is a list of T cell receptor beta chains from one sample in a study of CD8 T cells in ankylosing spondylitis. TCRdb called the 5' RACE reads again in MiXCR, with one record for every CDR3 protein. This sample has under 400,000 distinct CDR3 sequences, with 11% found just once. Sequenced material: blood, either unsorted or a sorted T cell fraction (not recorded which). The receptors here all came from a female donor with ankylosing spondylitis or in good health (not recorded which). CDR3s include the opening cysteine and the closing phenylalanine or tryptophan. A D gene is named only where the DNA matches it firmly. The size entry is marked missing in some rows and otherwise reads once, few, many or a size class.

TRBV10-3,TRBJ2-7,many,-,CAIGQSYEQYF,TGTGCCATCGGGCAGTCCTACGAGCAGTACTTC
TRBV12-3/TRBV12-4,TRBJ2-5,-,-,CASSLVGIQETQYF,TGTGCCAGCAGTTTAGTCGGCATCCAAGAGACCCAGTACTTC
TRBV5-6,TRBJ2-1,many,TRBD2,CASSLRSGGHNEQFF,TGTGCCAGCAGCTTGAGATCGGGGGGGCACAATGAGCAGTTCTTC
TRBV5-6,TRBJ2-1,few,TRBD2,CASSPGLAGGGSYNEQFF,TGTGCCAGCAGCCCAGGACTAGCGGGAGGAGGCTCCTACAATGAGCAGTTCTTC
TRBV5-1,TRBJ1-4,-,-,CASSSTYQEKLFF,TGCGCCAGCAGCTCCACTTATCAGGAAAAACTGTTTTTT
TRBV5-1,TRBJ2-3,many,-,CASSTGTEWNTQYF,TGCGCCAGCAGCACCGGGACTGAGTGGAATACGCAGTATTTT
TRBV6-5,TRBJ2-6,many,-,CASSYSDTGANVLTF,TGTGCCAGCAGTTACTCGGACACTGGGGCCAACGTCCTGACTTTC
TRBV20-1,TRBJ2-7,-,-,CSASRGAVHEQYF,TGCAGTGCGAGCAGGGGCGCAGTCCACGAGCAGTACTTC
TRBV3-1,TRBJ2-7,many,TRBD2,CASSQDWGLAIRHF,TGTGCCAGCAGCCAAGATTGGGGACTAGCGATTCGTCACTTC
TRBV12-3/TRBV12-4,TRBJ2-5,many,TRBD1,CASSWTGGAGETQYF,TGTGCCAGCAGTTGGACAGGGGGCGCAGGAGAGACCCAGTACTTC
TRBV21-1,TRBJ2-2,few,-,CASSNSGTSGSVNTGELFF,TGTGCCAGCAGCAACTCCGGGACTAGCGGGAGTGTTAACACCGGGGAGCTGTTTTTT
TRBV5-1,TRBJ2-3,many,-,CASSPERPADTQYF,TGCGCCAGCAGCCCGGAGAGGCCGGCAGATACGCAGTATTTT
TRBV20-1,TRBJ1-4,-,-,CSARAPGVTNEKLFF,TGCAGTGCTAGAGCGCCGGGAGTCACTAATGAAAAACTGTTTTTT
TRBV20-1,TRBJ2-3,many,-,CSARPHVFSTDTQYF,TGCAGTGCTCGCCCACACGTGTTTAGCACAGATACGCAGTATTTT
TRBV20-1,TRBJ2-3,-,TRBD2,CSARGGPDTQYF,TGCAGTGCGCGGGGAGGGCCAGATACGCAGTATTTT
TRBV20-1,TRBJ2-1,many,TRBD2,CSAPVAGATHEQFF,TGCAGTGCCCCCGTGGCGGGAGCTACCCATGAGCAGTTCTTC
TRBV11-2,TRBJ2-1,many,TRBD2,CASSSRPKLSGSNYNEQFF,TGTGCCAGCAGCTCCAGGCCTAAACTAAGCGGGAGTAACTACAATGAGCAGTTCTTC
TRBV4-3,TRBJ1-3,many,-,CASSQDRAGAGNTIYF,TGCGCCAGCAGCCAAGACAGGGCCGGGGCTGGAAACACCATATATTTT
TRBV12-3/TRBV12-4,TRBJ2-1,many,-,CASIQGETYNEQFF,TGTGCCAGCATCCAAGGGGAAACGTACAATGAGCAGTTCTTC
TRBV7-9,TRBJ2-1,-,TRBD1,CASSTGQGSHNEQFF,TGTGCCAGCAGCACCGGACAGGGGTCCCACAATGAGCAGTTCTTC
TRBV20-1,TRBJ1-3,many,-,CSAVTVTSGNTIYF,TGCAGTGCTGTAACAGTGACCTCTGGAAACACCATATATTTT
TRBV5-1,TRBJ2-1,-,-,CASSPKPGMIDEQFF,TGCGCCAGCAGCCCCAAACCCGGGATGATCGATGAGCAGTTCTTC
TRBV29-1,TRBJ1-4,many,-,CSVLITGSDEKLFF,TGCAGCGTTTTGATTACCGGCTCGGATGAAAAACTGTTTTTT
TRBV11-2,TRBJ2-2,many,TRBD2,CASSLVTGGGLAGAGELFF,TGTGCCAGCAGCTTAGTAACCGGGGGTGGTCTAGCGGGAGCCGGGGAGCTGTTTTTT
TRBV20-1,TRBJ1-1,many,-,CSARDLGWEDTEAFF,TGCAGTGCTAGAGATCTGGGGTGGGAGGACACTGAAGCTTTCTTT
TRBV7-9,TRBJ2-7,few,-,CASSDREQYF,TGTGCCAGCAGTGATCGAGAGCAGTACTTC
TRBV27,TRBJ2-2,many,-,CASSLSRGTGELFF,TGTGCCAGCAGTTTATCGCGTGGCACCGGGGAGCTGTTTTTT
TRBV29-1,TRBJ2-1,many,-,CSVQGRYNEQFF,TGCAGCGTGCAAGGACGGTACAATGAGCAGTTCTTC
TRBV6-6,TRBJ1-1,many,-,CASSRQRNTEAFF,TGTGCCAGCAGTCGTCAGAGGAACACTGAAGCTTTCTTT
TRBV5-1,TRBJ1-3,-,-,CASSLAGYGNTIYF,TGCGCCAGCAGCTTGGCAGGGTACGGAAACACCATATATTTT
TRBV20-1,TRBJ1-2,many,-,CSARDLGQLYGYTF,TGCAGTGCTAGAGATCTTGGACAGCTCTATGGCTACACCTTC
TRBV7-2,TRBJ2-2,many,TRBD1,CASSFRQGGTGELFF,TGTGCCAGCAGCTTCAGACAGGGGGGTACCGGGGAGCTGTTTTTT
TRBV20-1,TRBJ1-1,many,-,CSARPPGHMNTEAFF,TGCAGTGCTAGACCTCCGGGACACATGAACACTGAAGCTTTCTTT
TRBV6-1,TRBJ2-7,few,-,CASRSGGAWEQYF,TGTGCCAGTCGGAGCGGAGGGGCTTGGGAGCAGTACTTC
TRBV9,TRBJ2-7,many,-,CASSVGADSYEQYF,TGTGCCAGCAGCGTAGGGGCGGATTCCTACGAGCAGTACTTC
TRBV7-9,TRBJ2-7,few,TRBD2,CASSGALGAGRSYEQYF,TGTGCCAGCAGCGGGGCACTAGGAGCGGGACGATCCTACGAGCAGTACTTC
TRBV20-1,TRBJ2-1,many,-,CSAHRGSSYNEQFF,TGCAGTGCCCACCGGGGTAGCTCCTACAATGAGCAGTTCTTC
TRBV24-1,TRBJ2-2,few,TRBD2,CATSDSLRGGQDTGELFF,TGTGCCACCAGTGACTCCCTTCGGGGGGGCCAGGACACCGGGGAGCTGTTTTTT
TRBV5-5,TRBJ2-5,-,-,CASSLALGGGETQYF,TGTGCCAGCAGCCTAGCTTTAGGGGGGGGAGAGACCCAGTACTTC
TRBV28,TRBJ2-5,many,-,CASSLGWETQYF,TGTGCCAGCAGTTTGGGGTGGGAGACCCAGTACTTC
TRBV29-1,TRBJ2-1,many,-,CSVERGSYDEQFF,TGCAGCGTTGAAAGGGGGTCCTATGATGAGCAGTTCTTC
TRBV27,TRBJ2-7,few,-,CASSPRGNGEQYF,TGTGCCAGCAGTCCACGCGGGAACGGAGAGCAGTACTTC
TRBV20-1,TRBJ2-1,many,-,CSARDVLANDEQFF,TGCAGTGCTAGAGATGTGCTAGCGAATGATGAGCAGTTCTTC
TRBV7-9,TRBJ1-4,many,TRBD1,CASSLAGTGGSEKLFF,TGTGCCAGCAGCTTAGCGGGGACAGGGGGCTCAGAAAAACTGTTTTTT
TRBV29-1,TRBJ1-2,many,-,CSGDDINYGYTF,TGCAGCGGTGACGATATTAACTATGGCTACACCTTC
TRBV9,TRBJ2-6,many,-,CSTEFFRSGANVLTF,TGTTCTACAGAGTTCTTTCGCTCTGGGGCCAACGTCCTGACTTTC
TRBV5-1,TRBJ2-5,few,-,CASSALLGQLQETQYF,TGCGCCAGCAGCGCTTTGCTTGGGCAGCTCCAAGAGACCCAGTACTTC
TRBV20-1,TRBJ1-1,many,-,CSPGGPMNTEAFF,TGCAGCCCCGGGGGCCCTATGAACACTGAAGCTTTCTTT
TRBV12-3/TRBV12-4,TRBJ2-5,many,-,CASSYSLSAGYNSETQYF,TGTGCCAGCAGTTACTCCTTAAGCGCGGGGTACAATTCGGAGACCCAGTACTTC
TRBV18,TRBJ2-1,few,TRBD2,CASSSKRGGENEQFF,TGTGCCAGCTCATCGAAGCGGGGGGGGGAGAATGAGCAGTTCTTC
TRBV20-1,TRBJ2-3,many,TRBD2,CSASKRGDTDTQYF,TGCAGTGCTAGTAAACGGGGGGACACAGATACGCAGTATTTT
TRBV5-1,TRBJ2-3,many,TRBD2,CASSGFLAGGSDTQYF,TGCGCCAGCAGCGGATTCTTAGCGGGGGGGTCAGATACGCAGTATTTT
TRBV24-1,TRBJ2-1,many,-,CATSGLEPYNEQFF,TGTGCCACCAGTGGTCTAGAGCCGTACAATGAGCAGTTCTTC
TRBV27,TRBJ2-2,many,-,CASSLLGGTGELFF,TGTGCCAGCAGTCTCCTTGGGGGGACCGGGGAGCTGTTTTTT
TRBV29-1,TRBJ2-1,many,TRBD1,CSDRDRLKNEQFF,TGCAGCGACCGGGACAGGCTCAAAAATGAGCAGTTCTTC